This entry lists 32 T cell receptor beta chains sequenced from one sample in a study of cytomegalovirus exposure and HLA in healthy donors. The PCR was carried out with 60 Vbeta primers and 13 Jbeta primers. Generated by immunoSEQ multiplex PCR, the TCRdb table keeps only in-frame clones and is missing some. The table has 170,000 or so clones, roughly 80% seen once. Sequences were obtained from PBMCs. All receptors derive from a man aged 30-40 years in good health and CMV-seropositive.

The chain combines TRBV9 with TRBJ1-3; TRBD1 matches at 9 bases. J was trimmed by 4 bases and V by 3 bases; bases with no gene match: 8. The length of the CDR3 is 16 residues. Germline V CDR1 and CDR2: SGDLS, YYNGEE. For the CDR3, the DNA is TGTGCCAGCAGCGGGAGCCGGGACAGGGCGGGAAACACCATATATTTT. It codes for CASSGSRDRAGNTIYF.

The chain carries TRBV7-8 and TRBJ2-1, with D perhaps matching TRBD1 (5 bases). This CDR3 contains 17 residues. The germline V gene has CDR1 SGHVS and CDR2 FQNEAQ. With 8 bases removed from V and 2 bases from J, the gap between germline ends came to 22 bases. In nucleotides, the CDR3 is TGTGCCAGCGGACATGCGAGACGGATCGATCCCTACAATGAGCAGTTCTTC. Its translation: CASGHARRIDPYNEQFF.

This clone was observed a single time. This chain links TRBV6-1 with TRBJ1-4; D remains unclear. CDR3 length equals 15 residues. Trimming shortened V by 6 bases and J by 8 bases, and 19 bases separated the two germline ends. Germline CDR1 and CDR2: MNHNS and SASEGT. Written as DNA, the CDR3 is TGTGCCAGCAGAGCAGATCCCTCGGGAGAGGAAAAACTGTTTTTT. The encoded protein is CASRADPSGEEKLFF.

The CDR3 bases are TGCGCCAGCAGCCAAGTGATGGGCGGGTATGGCTACACCTTC. This gives the protein CASSQVMGGYGYTF. V usage is TRBV4-1 and J usage is TRBJ1-2, with D hard to call. The CDR3 has 14 residues. Trimming removed 1 base from V and 5 bases from J, with 11 bases in between. In germline, CDR1 is MGHRA, CDR2 YSYEKL.

The chain uses TRBV5-5 and TRBJ1-2; 7 positions match TRBD1. This CDR3 comprises 15 residues. Losses at the gene ends were 0 bases for V and 3 bases for J; bases not matched to a gene: 5. From germline, CDR1 is SGHKS and CDR2 YYEKEE (reference sequence). CDR3 protein: CASSLGGGEDYGYTF. Here the CDR3 DNA reads TGTGCCAGCAGCTTGGGAGGGGGCGAAGACTATGGCTACACCTTC.

The chain carries TRBV5-1 and TRBJ2-7; a possible D gene is TRBD2 (5 bases). This CDR3 has 15 residues. CDR1 and CDR2 from the germline V gene are SGHRS and YFSETQ. Trimming shortened V by 4 bases and J by 1 base, and 15 bases separated the two germline ends. CDR3 nucleotides: TGCGCCAGCAGCCTTCGATCCAGCGGTTCCTACGAGCAGTACTTC. Translated, it gives CASSLRSSGSYEQYF.

Only one count was recorded for this clone. The J gene is TRBJ1-5, the V gene TRBV19; a weak D match, TRBD1 (5 bases). The length of the CDR3 is 15 residues. Germline lookup yields CDR1 LNHDA and CDR2 SQIVND (reference sequence). V was trimmed by 3 bases and J by 10 bases, leaving 19 bases between them. The CDR3 spells CASSISLTARHPQHF. In DNA form, the CDR3 reads TGTGCCAGTAGTATCTCTTTGACAGCCAGACACCCCCAGCATTTT. The entire variable domain, with the rest obtained from reference TRBV19 and TRBJ1-5, is as follows: DGGITQSPKYLFRKEGQNVTLSCEQNLNHDAMYWYRQDPGQGLRLIYYSQIVNDFQKGDIAEGYSVSREKKESFPLTVTSAQKNPTAFYLCASSISLTARHPQHFGDGTRLSIL.

This clone has a handful of counts. The CDR3 DNA is TGTGCCAGCAGCTTTTATGGACTAGCGGGAGGGCCGGGGAATGAGCAGTTCTTC. Amino acid sequence: CASSFYGLAGGPGNEQFF. The gene calls are TRBV7-9 and TRBJ2-1; 15 bases line up with TRBD2. Unmatched junction bases numbered 10, after V lost 3 bases and J lost 7 bases. The length of the CDR3 is 18 residues. The germline V gene has CDR1 SEHNR and CDR2 FQNEAQ (reference sequence).

V usage is TRBV7-9 and J usage is TRBJ2-5, with D possibly being TRBD2 (7 bases). V was trimmed by 7 bases and J by 1 base, leaving 13 bases between them. The germline V gene encodes CDR1 SEHNR and CDR2 FQNEAQ (reference sequence). The CDR3 consists of 14 residues. CDR3 in amino acids: CASTQRGGQETQYF. In DNA form, the CDR3 reads TGTGCCAGCACTCAGAGGGGGGGCCAAGAGACCCAGTACTTC.

The chain employs TRBV5-4 and TRBJ1-1; tentatively, D is TRBD1 (5 bases). With 4 bases removed from V and 3 bases from J, the gap between germline ends came to 16 bases. Germline assignment: CDR1 SGHNT and CDR2 YYREEE (reference sequence). The CDR3 contains 15 residues. The CDR3 DNA follows: TGTGCCAGCAGCCACGGTGATGGCAGGGACACTGAAGCTTTCTTT. Residues: CASSHGDGRDTEAFF.

The chain is built from TRBV4-1 and TRBJ2-7, with a tentative D call TRBD1 (6 bases). The ends were cut back, 3 bases at V and 4 bases at J, with 19 bases in the middle. Germline CDR1 and CDR2: MGHRA and YSYEKL. The CDR3 consists of 16 residues. The CDR3 region is CASSHPLGRGRYEQYF. The CDR3 coding sequence is TGCGCCAGCAGCCACCCCCTGGGCAGGGGAAGGTACGAGCAGTACTTC.

The chain uses TRBV9 and TRBJ2-1; possible D gene TRBD1, 5 bases. CDR1 and CDR2 (germline): SGDLS, YYNGEE. The CDR3 length is 16 residues. The V gene lost 3 bases and the J gene lost 2 bases, with 15 bases spanning the gap. CDR3 in amino acids: CASSAYLTGPYNEQFF. DNA of the CDR3: TGTGCCAGCAGCGCCTACCTTACAGGCCCCTACAATGAGCAGTTCTTC.

The chain joins TRBV6-1 to TRBJ2-5, with 7 bases fitting TRBD1. Germline CDR1 and CDR2: MNHNS and SASEGT. The V segment lost 2 bases and the J segment 1 base; nucleotides outside the gene matches: 4. The CDR3 sequence is 15 residues long. The CDR3 DNA sequence: TGTGCCAGCAGTGAAAGTAGGGGGCGCCAAGAGACCCAGTACTTC. Translation: CASSESRGRQETQYF.

The genes are TRBV4-1 and TRBJ2-5, with TRBD2 matching over 8 bases. Trimming removed 0 bases from V and 8 bases from J; junction bases left unmatched: 5. Looked up from germline, CDR1 is MGHRA and CDR2 is YSYEKL. The CDR3 spans 14 residues. This chain's CDR3 is CASSQDSGLVTQYF. The DNA for the CDR3 is TGCGCCAGCAGCCAAGATTCGGGACTAGTTACCCAGTACTTC.

This chain links TRBV6-5 with TRBJ2-4; no reliable D call. The V and J ends lost 8 bases and 0 bases respectively, with 14 bases between them. The CDR3 is 15 residues long. Germline assignment: CDR1 MNHEY and CDR2 SVGAGI. The CDR3 reads CASSTVYLAKNIQYF. The CDR3 nucleotides are TGTGCCAGCTCCACAGTTTATCTAGCCAAAAACATTCAGTACTTC.

As to this clone: Sequence at one end of the junction differs from germline and may be a read error. The CDR3 nucleotides read TGTTCCAGCAGCTTAGATTACTGGGACACGCCTAACACCGGGGAGCTGTTTTTT. Protein product: CSSSLDYWDTPNTGELFF. The chain joins TRBV7-9 to TRBJ2-2; the D gene is possibly TRBD1 (6 bases). The CDR3 length is 18 residues. Germline-derived CDR1 and CDR2 are SEHNR and FQNEAQ (reference sequence). Looking up the rest from reference TRBV7-9 and TRBJ2-2 gives the full variable domain: DTGVSQNPRHKITKRGQNVTFRCDPISEHNRLYWYRQTLGQGPEFLTYFQNEAQLEKSRLLSDRFSAERPKGSFSTLEIQRTEQGDSAMYLCSSSLDYWDTPNTGELFFGEGSRLTVL.

The chain combines TRBV7-9 with TRBJ1-1, with 7 bases fitting TRBD1. The CDR3 contains 15 residues. Losses at the gene ends were 4 bases for V and 5 bases for J; bases not matched to a gene: 10. Germline CDR1 reads SEHNR; CDR2 reads FQNEAQ (reference sequence). CDR3 DNA sequence: TGTGCCAGCAGCTCACAGACAGGGACAAGTACTGAAGCTTTCTTT. It is translated as CASSSQTGTSTEAFF. The variable domain in full, completed from reference TRBV7-9 and TRBJ1-1, reads DTGVSQNPRHKITKRGQNVTFRCDPISEHNRLYWYRQTLGQGPEFLTYFQNEAQLEKSRLLSDRFSAERPKGSFSTLEIQRTEQGDSAMYLCASSSQTGTSTEAFFGQGTRLTVV.

The V gene is TRBV27, the J gene TRBJ2-5; 11 nucleotides line up with TRBD1. From germline, CDR1 is MNHEY and CDR2 SMNVEV (reference sequence). The CDR3 sequence is 17 residues long. V dropped 5 bases and J dropped 4; count of bases not matched to a gene: 12. The CDR3 bases are TGTGCCAGCAGTCAACCATCCGGGACAGGGGGGCCAGAGACCCAGTACTTC. This gives the protein CASSQPSGTGGPETQYF.

About this clone: This specimen includes other DNA sequences encoding the same CDR3. The J gene is TRBJ2-3, the V gene TRBV5-1; TRBD1 matches at 10 bases. This CDR3 has 14 amino acids. J lost 3 bases, V lost 4 bases, and 2 bases had no gene match. The germline V gene encodes CDR1 SGHRS and CDR2 YFSETQ. The chain's CDR3 is CASSTGQGTDTQYF. The CDR3 nucleotides are TGCGCCAGCAGCACGGGACAGGGGACAGATACGCAGTATTTT.

CDR3 sequence: CASSVEHRRTDTQYF. DNA for the CDR3: TGTGCCAGCAGCGTAGAACACAGACGCACAGATACGCAGTATTTT. This chain connects TRBV9 to TRBJ2-3; D gene unclear. This CDR3 has 15 amino acids. V lost 0 bases to trimming and J lost 1 base, with 9 bases between them. In germline, CDR1 is SGDLS, CDR2 YYNGEE.

The V and J genes are TRBV18 and TRBJ1-2; D gene ambiguous. CDR3 length: 14 residues. V lost 3 bases to trimming and J lost 4 bases, with 12 bases between them. CDR1 and CDR2 from the germline V gene are KGHSH and LQKENI. DNA for the CDR3: TGTGCCAGCTCACCTGACGGGAGCGGCTATGGCTACACCTTC. Its translation: CASSPDGSGYGYTF.

This clone is medium-sized within its sample. The rearrangement joins TRBV10-2 to TRBJ1-5; TRBD1 might be the D (6 bases). There are 14 residues in the CDR3. Germline V lookup: CDR1 WSHSY, CDR2 SAAADI. Deletions cut 0 bases from V and 4 bases from J, with 7 bases between. The DNA of the CDR3 is TGCGCCAGCAGTGAGTCTGGACAGAATCAGCCCCAGCATTTT. Residues: CASSESGQNQPQHF.

The chain has TRBV28 and TRBJ2-1; 7 positions match TRBD1. Germline CDR1 is MDHEN and CDR2 is SYDVKM. The CDR3 spans 20 residues. The ends lost 8 bases at V and 0 bases at J; junction bases unmatched: 22. The CDR3 DNA follows: TGTGCCAGCCGTGTTGTAGGGTGGAGCAGGGGGTGGAGCTCCTACAATGAGCAGTTCTTC. It codes for CASRVVGWSRGWSSYNEQFF.

This sequence joins TRBV30 and TRBJ1-2; D may be TRBD1 (6 bases). CDR3 length: 12 residues. V was cut by 4 bases and J by 3 bases, with 9 bases left in between. Per germline, CDR1 GTSNPN and CDR2 SVGIG (reference sequence). CDR3 in amino acids: CAWTRTDYGYTF. The CDR3 bases are TGTGCCTGGACCCGGACAGACTATGGCTACACCTTC.

This sequence joins TRBV7-9 and TRBJ1-1; D is possibly TRBD1 (6 bases). CDR3 length equals 15 residues. Germline V gene sequence: CDR1 SEHNR, CDR2 FQNEAQ (reference sequence). V was clipped by 4 bases and J by 4 bases, with 16 bases between them. The CDR3 DNA reads TGTGCCAGCAGCTCATGGCAGGGGAGTGGCACTGAAGCTTTCTTT. Its translation is CASSSWQGSGTEAFF.

The chain combines TRBV19 with TRBJ2-1; tentatively, D is TRBD1 (7 bases). The V end lost 5 bases, the J end lost 6 bases, and 14 bases lay between the germline ends. The germline V gene encodes CDR1 LNHDA and CDR2 SQIVND (reference sequence). The CDR3 is 14 amino acids. DNA for the CDR3: TGTGCCAGTAGTTTGACAGGGAGGCCCAATGAGCAGTTCTTC. Residues: CASSLTGRPNEQFF.

The V gene is TRBV15, the J gene TRBJ2-7; D possibly corresponds to TRBD1 (5 bases). Trimming shortened V by 2 bases and J by 3 bases, and 11 bases separated the two germline ends. This CDR3 comprises 14 residues. CDR1 and CDR2 from the germline V gene are LNHNV and YYDKDF (reference sequence). The CDR3: CATSRQTDSYEQYF. The CDR3 nucleotides are TGTGCCACCAGCAGACAGACAGATAGCTACGAGCAGTACTTC.

This sequence joins TRBV27 and TRBJ2-1, with D maybe TRBD2 (6 bases). V lost 4 bases and J 4 bases, leaving 11 bases between the germline ends. The CDR3 contains 14 residues. Germline V lookup: CDR1 MNHEY, CDR2 SMNVEV (reference sequence). Written as DNA, the CDR3 is TGTGCCAGCAGTTCAAGCGGGCCTTACAATGAGCAGTTCTTC. This sequence encodes CASSSSGPYNEQFF.

The chain has TRBV6-6 and TRBJ1-3; D might be TRBD1 (6 bases). The CDR3 sequence is 16 residues long. V shed 4 bases and J shed 4 bases, with 17 bases lying between them. The germline gives CDR1 MNHNY, CDR2 SVGAGI (reference sequence). DNA of the CDR3: TGTGCCAGCAGTTCTTACAGGGCCCTTTACGGAAACACCATATATTTT. It translates to CASSSYRALYGNTIYF.

This clone came up a few times. The chain links TRBV4-2 to TRBJ2-7, with 11 bases lining up with TRBD2. Trimming cost V 0 bases and J 1 base; bases outside gene matches: 5. CDR3 length: 17 residues. Germline V gene data show CDR1 as LGHNA and CDR2 as YNFKEQ. CDR3 residues: CASSQETSGIGSYEQYF. The CDR3 coding sequence is TGTGCCAGCAGCCAAGAGACTAGCGGGATAGGTTCCTACGAGCAGTACTTC.

Details on this clone: The same CDR3 arises from other DNA sequences in this sample as well. This sequence joins TRBV16 and TRBJ1-1, with TRBD1 identical over 8 bases. From germline, CDR1 is KGHSY and CDR2 FQNENV. CDR3 length: 15 amino acids. The junction had 5 bases not matched to a gene; V was cut back by 0 bases and J by 5 bases. The CDR3 region is CASSQSQGAGTEAFF. The DNA of the CDR3 is TGTGCCAGCAGCCAATCCCAGGGGGCGGGGACTGAAGCTTTCTTT.

The chain joins TRBV30 to TRBJ2-1, with 7 positions matching TRBD2. There are 15 residues in the CDR3. Germline assignment: CDR1 GTSNPN and CDR2 SVGIG (reference sequence). V shed 1 base, J shed 4 bases, and the junction held 7 bases outside the gene matches. CDR3 residues: CAWSAASGEYNEQFF. The CDR3 nucleotides read TGTGCCTGGAGTGCGGCTAGCGGAGAATACAATGAGCAGTTCTTC. The whole variable domain, filled in from reference TRBV30 and TRBJ2-1, reads SQTIHQWPATLVQPVGSPLSLECTVEGTSNPNLYWYRQAAGRGLQLLFYSVGIGQISSEVPQNLSASRPQDRQFILSSKKLLLSDSGFYLCAWSAASGEYNEQFFGPGTRLTVL.